Shown below are 15 T cell receptor beta chains from a single sample sequenced in a study of blood T cell repertoires in COVID-19. Repertoires were generated with immunoSEQ multiplex PCR, while TCRdb's copy carries only in-frame clones and drops some. The sample comprises roughly 260,000 clones, 70% to 90% of which are singletons, and less than 2.5% rests with the top ten. Sequenced material: PBMCs or T cells enriched from blood (not recorded which). The receptors originated from a woman aged 50 to 60 who had recovered from COVID-19.

The chain is built from TRBV29-1 and TRBJ2-1, with 9 nucleotides matching TRBD1. V dropped 3 bases and J dropped 9; count of bases not matched to a gene: 15. The CDR3 is made up of 16 amino acids. Germline CDR1 and CDR2: SQVTM and ANQGSEA. CDR3 nucleotides: TGCAGCGTTGACAAACGTCCCGGGACAGGGCTGGCTGAGCAGTTCTTC. Its translation: CSVDKRPGTGLAEQFF.

This chain links TRBV14 with TRBJ2-5; D is perhaps TRBD2 (5 bases). CDR1 is SGHDN and CDR2 is FVKESK in the germline V gene. The CDR3 is made up of 16 amino acids. The germline V and J ends were trimmed by 2 bases and 4 bases, with 17 bases remaining between them. CDR3 sequence (DNA): TGTGCCAGCAGCCAAAGAACTAGATCCCTTCGAGAGACCCAGTACTTC. Translating gives CASSQRTRSLRETQYF.

The V gene is TRBV28, the J gene TRBJ2-1; TRBD1 agrees at 12 bases. There are 15 residues in the CDR3. Germline lookup yields CDR1 MDHEN and CDR2 SYDVKM. V was pared by 4 bases and J by 8 bases, with 6 bases of the junction left unmatched. The CDR3 sequence is CASSSPGTGGDEQFF. The CDR3 bases are TGTGCCAGCAGTTCCCCCGGGACAGGGGGCGATGAGCAGTTCTTC.

This clone was observed once. J is TRBJ1-5 and V is TRBV28; 7 nucleotides agree with TRBD1. CDR1 and CDR2 from the germline V gene are MDHEN and SYDVKM. The CDR3 length is 15 residues. V trimming: 6 bases; J trimming: 4 bases; junction bases outside the gene matches: 9. CDR3 bases: TGTGCCAGCAGACTAGACAGGGTTGGGAATCAGCCCCAGCATTTT. Protein: CASRLDRVGNQPQHF.

This sequence joins TRBV28 and TRBJ2-7; the match to TRBD1 covers 8 bases. The V segment lost 2 bases and the J segment 6 bases; nucleotides outside the gene matches: 6. The germline CDR1 and CDR2 sequences are MDHEN and SYDVKM. This CDR3 is built from 14 residues. CDR3 coding DNA: TGTGCCAGCAGTTTAGGGGACAGGATCGGCGAGCAGTACTTC. The encoded protein is CASSLGDRIGEQYF.

The CDR3 bases are TGTGCCAGCAGTGGCCCTACAGGTTTAGCGGGGGAAGCTTTCTTT. Translated, it gives CASSGPTGLAGEAFF. The rearrangement links TRBV2 to TRBJ1-1; D may be TRBD1 (5 bases). The germline V gene encodes CDR1 SNHLY and CDR2 FYNNEI. The CDR3 has 15 residues. V gave up 4 bases and J gave up 8 bases, with 20 bases separating them.

The V call is TRBV2, the J call TRBJ2-3, with 8 bases that match TRBD2. CDR3 size: 12 residues. V lost 8 bases to trimming and J lost 4 bases; unmatched junction nucleotides: 2. CDR1 and CDR2 from the germline V gene are SNHLY and FYNNEI. CDR3 nucleotides: TGTGCCAGCCGACTAGCGCCAGATACGCAGTATTTT. Its protein product is CASRLAPDTQYF. The full variable domain, completed using reference TRBV2 and TRBJ2-3, is EPEVTQTPSHQVTQMGQEVILRCVPISNHLYFYWYRQILGQKVEFLVSFYNNEISEKSEIFDDQFSVERPDGSNFTLKIRSTKLEDSAMYFCASRLAPDTQYFGPGTRLTVL.

The chain carries TRBV2 and TRBJ2-2; TRBD1 might be the D (5 bases). Germline lookup yields CDR1 SNHLY and CDR2 FYNNEI. The CDR3 spans 15 residues. V was cut by 0 bases and J by 5 bases, with 10 bases left in between. DNA of the CDR3: TGTGCCAGCAGTGAAGCCAGGGTTTTAACCGGGGAGCTGTTTTTT. Its translation is CASSEARVLTGELFF.

The chain employs TRBV12-3 or TRBV12-4 and TRBJ1-2; D is perhaps TRBD1 (6 bases). CDR3 size: 13 residues. V gave up 0 bases and J gave up 7 bases, with 9 bases separating them. The chain's CDR3 is CASSLAPGAGYTF. CDR3 DNA: TGTGCCAGCAGTTTAGCCCCAGGGGCTGGCTACACCTTC.

The chain joins TRBV6-5 to TRBJ1-6, with a weak D call TRBD1 (5 bases). The CDR3 is 14 amino acids. CDR1 MNHEY and CDR2 SVGAGI come from the germline V gene. Trimming shortened V by 10 bases and J by 4 bases, and 14 bases separated the two germline ends. Here the CDR3 reads CAIQPTAYNSPLHF. The CDR3 nucleotides are TGTGCCATCCAACCGACAGCTTATAATTCACCCCTCCACTTT.

The V and J genes are TRBV28 and TRBJ1-2; D ambiguous. The length of the CDR3 is 16 residues. In germline, CDR1 is MDHEN, CDR2 SYDVKM. The V end lost 10 bases, the J end lost 4 bases, and 25 bases lay between the germline ends. The chain's CDR3 is CATFGLASLQVYGYTF. The DNA of the CDR3 is TGTGCCACCTTTGGCCTAGCCTCCCTCCAGGTCTATGGCTACACCTTC.

This clone was seen a single time. The CDR3 region is CASRDPTGGTEAFF. The CDR3, as DNA: TGTGCCAGCAGGGACCCGACGGGAGGCACTGAAGCTTTCTTT. The chain recombines TRBV2 with TRBJ1-1; D ambiguous. Germline V gives CDR1 SNHLY, CDR2 FYNNEI. The CDR3 extends over 14 amino acids. V was pared by 6 bases and J by 4 bases, with 15 bases between. The full variable domain, with the rest looked up from reference TRBV2 and TRBJ1-1, is EPEVTQTPSHQVTQMGQEVILRCVPISNHLYFYWYRQILGQKVEFLVSFYNNEISEKSEIFDDQFSVERPDGSNFTLKIRSTKLEDSAMYFCASRDPTGGTEAFFGQGTRLTVV.

This chain joins TRBV6-5 and TRBJ1-3, with D maybe TRBD1 (6 bases). Germline V gene data show CDR1 as MNHEY and CDR2 as SVGAGI. Trimming shortened V by 2 bases and J by 3 bases, and 11 bases separated the two germline ends. CDR3 length equals 15 residues. CDR3 amino acids: CASSYGGARGNTIYF. The CDR3 bases are TGTGCCAGCAGTTACGGGGGGGCTCGTGGAAACACCATATATTTT.

The chain employs TRBV25-1 and TRBJ2-1, with 9 bases matching TRBD1. The germline gives CDR1 MGHDK, CDR2 SYGVNS. The CDR3 contains 18 residues. V gave up 4 bases and J gave up 5 bases; unmatched junction bases: 15. CDR3 loop: CASSGTVKGTGKNNEQFF. The CDR3, as DNA: TGTGCCAGCAGTGGAACGGTTAAGGGGACAGGGAAAAACAATGAGCAGTTCTTC.

This clone was found once. V and J are TRBV6-5 and TRBJ1-2; no definite D call. V was trimmed by 2 bases and J by 8 bases, leaving 12 bases between them. The CDR3 totals 13 residues. Looked up from germline, CDR1 is MNHEY and CDR2 is SVGAGI. The CDR3 bases are TGTGCCAGCAGTTACCATGCCCGGGAGGGCTACACCTTC. This codes for CASSYHAREGYTF.